These T cell receptor beta chains were read from a single sample in a study of blood T cell repertoires in COVID-19. The method was immunoSEQ multiplex PCR; TCRdb's version includes in-frame clones alone and lacks a portion of them. The table lists 150,000 to 200,000 clones, about 93% of them singletons. Sequencing used peripheral blood. The source is a man aged 45-65 years with acute or convalescent COVID-19. The CDR3 runs from the conserved cysteine through the conserved F or W.

v_call | cdr3_length | cdr3_aa
TRBV10-3 | 16 | CAISESNLGGNSPLHF
TRBV12-5 | 11 | CASGFEGVAFF
TRBV6-5 | 14 | CASSLAGMGDTQYF
TRBV6-5 | 11 | CASSYQETQYF
TRBV7-9 | 12 | CASSFLDTEAFF
TRBV19 | 14 | CASSTSGANSPLHF
TRBV24-1 | 12 | CATSDPGYGYTF
TRBV7-2 | 13 | CAVSRGPSETQYF
TRBV27 | 13 | CASSLSAQREAFF
TRBV9 | 14 | CASSVADSYYGYTF
TRBV20-1 | 11 | CSARSGVGYTF
TRBV28 | 12 | CASSSASTGYTF
TRBV5-4 | 14 | CASSLRQGSEKLFF
TRBV12-2 | 16 | CASRLPTGSGNQPQHF
TRBV4-1 | 16 | CASSHPSGTPNNEQFF
TRBV2 | 18 | CASSEVGLAATNTGELFF
TRBV7-2 | 12 | CASAGQGRIAFF
TRBV7-8 | 17 | CASSSMGQGPMNTEAFF
TRBV5-1 | 13 | CASSLGGQEEQYF
TRBV30 | 18 | CAWSASGLAGGPRNEQFF
TRBV28 | 13 | CASILQGGSEAFF
TRBV5-4 | 16 | CASSDGQGLYYYGYTF
TRBV19 | 14 | CASTPGGLDNEQFF
TRBV27 | 13 | CASALRGNYGYTF
TRBV19 | 16 | CASSRSRGGPYNEQFF
TRBV6-2/TRBV6-3 | 15 | CASSYSREGDSPLHF
TRBV5-5 | 17 | CASRYTGLGLGGDEQFF
TRBV11-2 | 17 | CASSLDLTGTGWDTIYF
TRBV5-6 | 16 | CASSEAGTGRFSPLHF
TRBV6-2/TRBV6-3 | 13 | CASSPGMQYEQYF
TRBV11-2 | 15 | CASSFWGQVGNEQFF
TRBV2 | 15 | CASSEPPGTGGPYTF
TRBV7-9 | 13 | CASSLGVDEKLFF
TRBV28 | 16 | CASSSRREGVYNEQFF
TRBV27 | 19 | CASSLTPIARGTRTGELFF
TRBV7-2 | 13 | CASSLQGAQPQHF
TRBV18 | 15 | CASSPTGPSNYGYTF
TRBV6-5 | 15 | CASTRGLGRTGELFF
TRBV27 | 15 | CASSPDSQPFYEQYF
TRBV27 | 17 | CASSFWGVGIKGTEAFF
TRBV18 | 15 | CASSSYDGGTDTQYF
TRBV7-9 | 18 | CASTLNVGAQVGNEKLFF
TRBV11-2 | 13 | CASSPGQDVGYTF
TRBV18 | 12 | CASSPPSTEAFF
TRBV5-1 | 14 | CASSSTGAGNTIYF
TRBV18 | 16 | CASSSGWGANQETQYF
TRBV5-4 | 15 | CASSFDRADQETQYF
TRBV6-5 | 15 | CASNSKRVPTGELFF
TRBV19 | 16 | CASSMGWQGKNTEAFF